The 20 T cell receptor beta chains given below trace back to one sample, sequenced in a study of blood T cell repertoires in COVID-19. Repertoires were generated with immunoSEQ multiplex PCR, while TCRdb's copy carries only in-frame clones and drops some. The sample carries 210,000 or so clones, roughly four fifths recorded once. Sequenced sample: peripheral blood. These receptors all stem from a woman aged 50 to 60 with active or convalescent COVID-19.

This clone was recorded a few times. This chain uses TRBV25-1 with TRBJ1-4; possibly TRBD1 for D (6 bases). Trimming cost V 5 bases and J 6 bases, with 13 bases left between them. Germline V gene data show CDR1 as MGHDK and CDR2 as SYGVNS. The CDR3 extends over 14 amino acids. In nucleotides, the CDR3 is TGTGCCAGCAGTAGTCAGGCAGGGGATGAAAAACTGTTTTTT. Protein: CASSSQAGDEKLFF.

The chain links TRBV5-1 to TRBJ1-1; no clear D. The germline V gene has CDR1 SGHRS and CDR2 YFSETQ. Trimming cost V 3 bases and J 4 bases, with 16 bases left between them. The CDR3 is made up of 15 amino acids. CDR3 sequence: CASSSLDIGVTEAFF. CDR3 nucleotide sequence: TGCGCCAGCAGCTCGCTAGACATCGGGGTCACTGAAGCTTTCTTT.

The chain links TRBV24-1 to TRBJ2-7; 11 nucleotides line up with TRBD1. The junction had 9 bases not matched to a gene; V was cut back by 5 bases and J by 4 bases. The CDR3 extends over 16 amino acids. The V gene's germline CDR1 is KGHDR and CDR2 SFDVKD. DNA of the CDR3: TGTGCCACCAGTGCGATCGGGACAGGGGGTAGTTACGAGCAGTACTTC. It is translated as CATSAIGTGGSYEQYF.

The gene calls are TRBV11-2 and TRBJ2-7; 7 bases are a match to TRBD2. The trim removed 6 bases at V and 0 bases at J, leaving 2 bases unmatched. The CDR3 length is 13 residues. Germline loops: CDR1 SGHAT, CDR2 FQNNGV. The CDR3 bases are TGTGCCAGCAGGGGGGGGAGCTCCTACGAGCAGTACTTC. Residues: CASRGGSSYEQYF.

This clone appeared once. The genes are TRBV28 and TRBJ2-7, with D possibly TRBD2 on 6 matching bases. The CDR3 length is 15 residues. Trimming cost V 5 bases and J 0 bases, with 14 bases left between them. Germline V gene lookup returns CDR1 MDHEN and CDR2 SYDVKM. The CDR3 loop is CASSPGLLSSYEQYV. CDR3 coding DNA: TGTGCCAGCAGTCCGGGACTGCTTAGCTCCTACGAGCAGTACGTC.

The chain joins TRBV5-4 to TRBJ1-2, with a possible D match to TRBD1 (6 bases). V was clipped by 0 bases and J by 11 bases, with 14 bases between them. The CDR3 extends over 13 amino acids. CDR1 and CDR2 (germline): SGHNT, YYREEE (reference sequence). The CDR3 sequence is CASSLERGGGYTF. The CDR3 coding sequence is TGTGCCAGCAGCTTGGAGAGGGGGGGAGGATACACCTTC.

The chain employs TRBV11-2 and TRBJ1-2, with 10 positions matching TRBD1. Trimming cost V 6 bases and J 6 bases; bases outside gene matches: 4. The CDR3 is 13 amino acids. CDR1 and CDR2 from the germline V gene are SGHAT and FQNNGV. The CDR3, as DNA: TGTGCCAGCAGACGGACAGGGGGAAATGGCTACACCTTC. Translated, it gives CASRRTGGNGYTF.

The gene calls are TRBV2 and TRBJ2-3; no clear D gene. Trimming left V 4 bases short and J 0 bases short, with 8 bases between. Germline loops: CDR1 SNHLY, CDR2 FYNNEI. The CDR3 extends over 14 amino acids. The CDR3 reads CASSVVFSTDTQYF. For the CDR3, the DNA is TGTGCCAGCAGTGTAGTCTTTAGCACAGATACGCAGTATTTT.

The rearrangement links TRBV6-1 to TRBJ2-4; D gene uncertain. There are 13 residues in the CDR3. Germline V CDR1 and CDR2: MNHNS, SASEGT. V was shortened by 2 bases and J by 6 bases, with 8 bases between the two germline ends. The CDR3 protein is CASSEITGNIQYF. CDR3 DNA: TGTGCCAGCAGTGAAATTACTGGAAACATTCAGTACTTC.

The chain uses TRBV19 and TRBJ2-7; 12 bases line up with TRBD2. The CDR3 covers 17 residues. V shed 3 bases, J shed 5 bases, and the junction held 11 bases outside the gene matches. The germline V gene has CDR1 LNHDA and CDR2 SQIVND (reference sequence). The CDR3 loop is CASSITRLAGEGDEQYF. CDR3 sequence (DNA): TGTGCCAGTAGTATTACCAGACTAGCGGGAGAAGGTGACGAGCAGTACTTC.

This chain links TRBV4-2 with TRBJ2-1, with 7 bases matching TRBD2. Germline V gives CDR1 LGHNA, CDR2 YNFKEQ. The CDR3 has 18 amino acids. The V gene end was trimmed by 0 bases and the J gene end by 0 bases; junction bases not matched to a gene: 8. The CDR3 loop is CASSQDWRSGDSYNEQFF. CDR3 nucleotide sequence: TGTGCCAGCAGCCAAGACTGGCGAAGCGGGGACTCCTACAATGAGCAGTTCTTC.

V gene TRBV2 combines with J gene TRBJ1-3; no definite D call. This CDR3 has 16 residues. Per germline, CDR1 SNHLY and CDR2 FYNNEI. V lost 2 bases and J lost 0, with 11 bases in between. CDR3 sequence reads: CASSERGGLSGNTIYF. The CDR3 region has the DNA TGTGCCAGCAGTGAAAGAGGAGGGCTCTCTGGAAACACCATATATTTT.

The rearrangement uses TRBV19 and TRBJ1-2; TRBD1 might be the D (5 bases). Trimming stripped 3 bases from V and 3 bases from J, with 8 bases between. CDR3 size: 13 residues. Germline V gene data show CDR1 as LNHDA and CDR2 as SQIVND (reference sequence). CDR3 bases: TGTGCCAGTAGTATTCGACAGTACTATGGCTACACCTTC. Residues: CASSIRQYYGYTF.

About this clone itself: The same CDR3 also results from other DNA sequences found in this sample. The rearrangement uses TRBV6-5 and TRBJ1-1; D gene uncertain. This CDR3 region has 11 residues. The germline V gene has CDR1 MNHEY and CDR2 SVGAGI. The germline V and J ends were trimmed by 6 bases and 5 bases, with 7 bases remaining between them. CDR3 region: CASRGGTEAFF. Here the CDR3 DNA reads TGTGCCAGCAGGGGAGGGACTGAAGCTTTCTTT.

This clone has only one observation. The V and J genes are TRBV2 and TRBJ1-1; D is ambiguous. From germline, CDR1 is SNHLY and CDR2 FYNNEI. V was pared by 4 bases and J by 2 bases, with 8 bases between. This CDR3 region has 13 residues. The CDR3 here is CASSASVNTEAFF. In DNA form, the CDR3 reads TGTGCCAGCAGTGCCTCCGTCAACACTGAAGCTTTCTTT.

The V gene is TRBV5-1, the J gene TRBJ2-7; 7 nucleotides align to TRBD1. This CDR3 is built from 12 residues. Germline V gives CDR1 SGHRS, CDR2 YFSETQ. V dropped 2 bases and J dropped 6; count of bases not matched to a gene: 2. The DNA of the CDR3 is TGCGCCAGCAGCTTATCAGGGGGCGAGCAGTACTTC. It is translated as CASSLSGGEQYF.

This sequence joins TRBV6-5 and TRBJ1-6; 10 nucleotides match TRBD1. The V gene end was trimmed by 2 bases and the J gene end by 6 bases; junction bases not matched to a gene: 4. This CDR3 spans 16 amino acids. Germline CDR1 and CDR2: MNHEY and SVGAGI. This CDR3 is CASSYPGTGANSPLHF. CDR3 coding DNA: TGTGCCAGCAGTTACCCCGGGACAGGGGCTAATTCACCCCTCCACTTT.

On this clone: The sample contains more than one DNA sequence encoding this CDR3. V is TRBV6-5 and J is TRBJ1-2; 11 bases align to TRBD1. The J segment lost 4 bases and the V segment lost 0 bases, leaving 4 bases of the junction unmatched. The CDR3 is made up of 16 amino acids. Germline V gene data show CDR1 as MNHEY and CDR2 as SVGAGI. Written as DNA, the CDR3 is TGTGCCAGCAGTTACTCGAGGACAGGGGGCTCCTATGGCTACACCTTC. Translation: CASSYSRTGGSYGYTF.

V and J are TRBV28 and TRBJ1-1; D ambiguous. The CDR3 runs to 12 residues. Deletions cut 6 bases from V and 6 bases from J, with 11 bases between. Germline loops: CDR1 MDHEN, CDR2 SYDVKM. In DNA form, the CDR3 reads TGTGCCAGCAGGCCACAGTACCCTGAAGCTTTCTTT. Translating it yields CASRPQYPEAFF.

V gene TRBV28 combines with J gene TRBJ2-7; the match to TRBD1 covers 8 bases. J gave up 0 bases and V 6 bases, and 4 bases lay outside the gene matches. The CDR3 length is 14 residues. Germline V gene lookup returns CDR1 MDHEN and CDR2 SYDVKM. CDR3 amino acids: CASRAGTGSYEQYF. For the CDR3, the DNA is TGTGCCAGCAGGGCCGGGACAGGCTCCTACGAGCAGTACTTC.